These 5 T cell receptor beta chains came from one sample sequenced in a study of T cells in Graves' hyperthyroidism and ophthalmopathy. Researchers amplified the TCR beta CDR3 regions from RNA transcripts. Initially, a first-round RT-PCR of the TCR CDR3 employed the HTBI primer set. Each CDR3 protein gets one entry after TCRdb re-called the multiplex PCR reads with MiXCR. The sample has hundreds of thousands of distinct CDR3 sequences; over 12% are singletons. Sequenced material: blood. Receptors were obtained from a woman aged 55-70 years with Graves' ophthalmopathy.

There are a few counts of this clonotype. The chain joins TRBV24-1 to TRBJ2-7, with 11 positions matching TRBD2. The V and J ends lost 3 bases and 4 bases, in that order; junction bases with no gene match: 4. Germline V gene lookup returns CDR1 KGHDR and CDR2 SFDVKD. CDR3 length: 15 amino acids. This CDR3 is CATSDASGGFYEQYF. The DNA for the CDR3 is TGTGCCACCAGTGATGCTAGCGGGGGGTTTTACGAGCAGTACTTC.

This clonotype was counted many times. The chain is built from TRBV20-1 and TRBJ1-3, with D possibly matching TRBD1 (5 bases). From germline, CDR1 is DFQATT and CDR2 SNEGSKA (reference sequence). The CDR3 extends over 15 amino acids. V was trimmed by 4 bases and J by 0 bases, leaving 13 bases between them. CDR3 nucleotides: TGCAGTGCTACTCTAGGACAAGTCTCTGGAAACACCATATATTTT. Protein sequence: CSATLGQVSGNTIYF.

This clonotype showed up just a few times. The V and J genes are TRBV20-1 and TRBJ1-2; D is undetermined. This CDR3 contains 13 residues. V gave up 1 base and J gave up 4 bases, with 10 bases separating them. Per the germline V gene, CDR1 is DFQATT and CDR2 is SNEGSKA (reference sequence). CDR3 nucleotide sequence: TGCAGTGCTAGAGTCCCCAGGCTCTATGGCTACACCTTC. Encoded protein: CSARVPRLYGYTF.

This clonotype was detected ten times or more. The chain uses TRBV2 and TRBJ2-1; D gene unclear. CDR3 length: 15 residues. V lost 0 bases and J 7 bases, leaving 13 bases between the germline ends. CDR1 and CDR2 from the germline V gene are SNHLY and FYNNEI. The chain's CDR3 is CASSEALTSPNEQFF. CDR3 nucleotide sequence: TGTGCCAGCAGTGAAGCGCTTACTTCCCCGAATGAGCAGTTCTTC.

This clonotype appeared many times. This chain joins TRBV27 and TRBJ2-3; tentative D call: TRBD1 (7 bases). Germline V lookup: CDR1 MNHEY, CDR2 SMNVEV (reference sequence). The CDR3 spans 13 residues. The V end lost 0 bases, the J end lost 10 bases, and 11 bases lay between the germline ends. The CDR3 DNA follows: TGTGCCAGCAGTTTATCGGGGGGACAGCCGCAGTATTTT. Translated: CASSLSGGQPQYF.